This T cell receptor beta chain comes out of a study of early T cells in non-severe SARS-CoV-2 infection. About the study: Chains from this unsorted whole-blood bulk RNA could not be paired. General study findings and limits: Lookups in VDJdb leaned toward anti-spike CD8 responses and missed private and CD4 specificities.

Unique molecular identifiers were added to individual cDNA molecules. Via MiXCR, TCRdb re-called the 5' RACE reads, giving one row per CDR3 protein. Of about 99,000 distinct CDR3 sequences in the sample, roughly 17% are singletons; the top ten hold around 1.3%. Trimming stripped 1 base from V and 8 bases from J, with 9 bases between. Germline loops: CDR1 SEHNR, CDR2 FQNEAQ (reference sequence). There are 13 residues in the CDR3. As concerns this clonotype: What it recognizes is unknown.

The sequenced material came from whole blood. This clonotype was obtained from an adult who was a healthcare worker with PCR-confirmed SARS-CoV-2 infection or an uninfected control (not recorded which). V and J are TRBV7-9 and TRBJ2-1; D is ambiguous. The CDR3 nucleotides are TGTGCCAGCAGCTTAGAGTCGGGCGATGAGCAGTTCTTC. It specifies CASSLESGDEQFF.